The clone carrying this T cell receptor beta chain occurred once. Its antigen is still unknown. This record comes from a study of beta chain features in type 1 diabetes. The study's findings and limits: TCRB CDR3s from Type 1 diabetes patients were moderately but significantly shorter in all four CD4+ subsets.

CDR1 and CDR2 (germline): MNHNS, SASEGT. V lost 8 bases and J 2 bases, leaving 15 bases between the germline ends. The CDR3 contains 14 residues. The whole isolated RNA underwent reverse transcription, so sequencing captured expressed TCRB transcripts. Using immunoSEQ multiplex PCR, the repertoire was profiled, and TCRdb retains in-frame clones only, with some absent. This sample has 20,000 to 25,000 clones, with 55% to 70% found just once. The chain recombines TRBV6-1 with TRBJ1-2; D not resolved. The sample taken for sequencing was stem cell memory CD4+ T cells from blood. The TCR sequence derives from a middle-aged woman with type 1 diabetes. The CDR3 sequence is CASLTMNLNYGYTF. The CDR3 DNA sequence: TGTGCCAGCCTAACTATGAATCTAAACTATGGCTACACCTTC.